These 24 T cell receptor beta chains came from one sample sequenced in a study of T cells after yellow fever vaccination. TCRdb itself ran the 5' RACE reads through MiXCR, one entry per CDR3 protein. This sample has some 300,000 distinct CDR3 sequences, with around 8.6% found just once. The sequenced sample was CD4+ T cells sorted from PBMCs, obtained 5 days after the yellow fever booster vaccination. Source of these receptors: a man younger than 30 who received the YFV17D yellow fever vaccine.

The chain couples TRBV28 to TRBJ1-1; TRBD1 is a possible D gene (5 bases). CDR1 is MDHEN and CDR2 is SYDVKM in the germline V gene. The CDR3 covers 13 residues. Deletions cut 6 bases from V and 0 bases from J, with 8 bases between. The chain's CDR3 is CASRGVLNTEAFF. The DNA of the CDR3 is TGTGCCAGCAGGGGGGTCCTGAACACTGAAGCTTTCTTT.

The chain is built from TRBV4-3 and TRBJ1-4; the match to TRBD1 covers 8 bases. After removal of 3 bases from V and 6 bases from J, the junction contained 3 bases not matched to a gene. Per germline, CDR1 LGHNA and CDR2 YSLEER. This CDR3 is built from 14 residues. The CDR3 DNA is TGCGCCAGCAGCCACAGGACAGGGTATGAAAAACTGTTTTTT. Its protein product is CASSHRTGYEKLFF.

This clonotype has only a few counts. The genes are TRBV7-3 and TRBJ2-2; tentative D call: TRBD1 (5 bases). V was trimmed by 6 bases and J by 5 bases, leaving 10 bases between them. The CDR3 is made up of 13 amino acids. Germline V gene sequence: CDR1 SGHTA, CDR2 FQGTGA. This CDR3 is CASRHAGTGELFF. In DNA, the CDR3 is TGTGCCAGCAGACATGCAGGGACCGGGGAGCTGTTTTTT.

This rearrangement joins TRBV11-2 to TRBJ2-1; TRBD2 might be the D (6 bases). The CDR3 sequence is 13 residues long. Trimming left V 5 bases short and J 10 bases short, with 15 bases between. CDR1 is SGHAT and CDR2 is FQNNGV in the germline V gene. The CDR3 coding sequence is TGTGCCAGCAGCGACGGGGAGGTAGGGGAGCAGTTCTTC. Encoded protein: CASSDGEVGEQFF.

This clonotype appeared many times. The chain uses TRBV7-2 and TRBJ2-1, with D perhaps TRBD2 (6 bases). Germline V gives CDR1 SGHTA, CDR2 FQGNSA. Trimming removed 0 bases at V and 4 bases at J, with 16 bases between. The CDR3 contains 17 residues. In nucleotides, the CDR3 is TGTGCCAGCAGCTTAGCGATTGGAGGGGCAGGGTACAATGAGCAGTTCTTC. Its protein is CASSLAIGGAGYNEQFF.

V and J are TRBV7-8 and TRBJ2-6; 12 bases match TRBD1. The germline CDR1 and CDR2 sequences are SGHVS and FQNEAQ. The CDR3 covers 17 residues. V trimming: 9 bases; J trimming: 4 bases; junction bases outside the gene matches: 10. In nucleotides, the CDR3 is TGTGCCAGTCCCGCCGGGACAGGGGGCGGAGGGGCCAACGTCCTGACTTTC. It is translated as CASPAGTGGGGANVLTF.

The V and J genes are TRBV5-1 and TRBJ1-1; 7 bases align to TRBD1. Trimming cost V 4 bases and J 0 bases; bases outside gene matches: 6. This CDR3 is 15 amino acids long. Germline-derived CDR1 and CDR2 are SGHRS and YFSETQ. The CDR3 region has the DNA TGCGCCAGCAGCCTGGACAGGCAGATGAACACTGAAGCTTTCTTT. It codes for CASSLDRQMNTEAFF.

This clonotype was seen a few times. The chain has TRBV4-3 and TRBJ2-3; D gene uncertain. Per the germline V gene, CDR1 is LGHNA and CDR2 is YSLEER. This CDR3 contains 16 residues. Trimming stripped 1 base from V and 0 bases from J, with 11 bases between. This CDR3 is CASSQGASISTDTQYF. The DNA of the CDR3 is TGCGCCAGCAGCCAAGGTGCATCGATTAGCACAGATACGCAGTATTTT.

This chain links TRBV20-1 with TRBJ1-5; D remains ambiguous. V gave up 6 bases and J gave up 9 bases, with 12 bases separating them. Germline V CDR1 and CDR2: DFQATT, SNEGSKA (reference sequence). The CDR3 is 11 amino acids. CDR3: CSASAAGPQHF. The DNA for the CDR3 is TGCAGTGCCTCGGCCGCCGGGCCCCAGCATTTT.

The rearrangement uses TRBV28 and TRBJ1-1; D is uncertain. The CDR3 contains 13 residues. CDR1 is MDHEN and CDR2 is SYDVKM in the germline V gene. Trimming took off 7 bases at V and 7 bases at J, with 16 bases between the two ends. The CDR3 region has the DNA TGTGCCAGCATCGCTCCGGCGTTGGGTGAAGCTTTCTTT. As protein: CASIAPALGEAFF.

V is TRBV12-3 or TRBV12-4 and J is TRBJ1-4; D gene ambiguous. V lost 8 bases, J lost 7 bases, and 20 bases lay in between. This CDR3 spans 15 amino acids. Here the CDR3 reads CASSRVGLFGEKLFF. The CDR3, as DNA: TGTGCCAGCTCAAGGGTTGGATTATTCGGTGAAAAACTGTTTTTT.

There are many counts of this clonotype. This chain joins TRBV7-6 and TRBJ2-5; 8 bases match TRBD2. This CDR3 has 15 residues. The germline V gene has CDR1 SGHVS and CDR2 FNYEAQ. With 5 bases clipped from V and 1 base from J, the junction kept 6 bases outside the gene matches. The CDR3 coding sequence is TGTGCCAGCAGCCGCGGGGGGACCCTCCAAGAGACCCAGTACTTC. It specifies CASSRGGTLQETQYF. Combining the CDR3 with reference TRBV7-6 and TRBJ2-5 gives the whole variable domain GAGVSQSPRYKVTKRGQDVALRCDPISGHVSLYWYRQALGQGPEFLTYFNYEAQQDKSGLPNDRFSAERPEGSISTLTIQRTEQRDSAMYRCASSRGGTLQETQYFGPGTRLLVL.

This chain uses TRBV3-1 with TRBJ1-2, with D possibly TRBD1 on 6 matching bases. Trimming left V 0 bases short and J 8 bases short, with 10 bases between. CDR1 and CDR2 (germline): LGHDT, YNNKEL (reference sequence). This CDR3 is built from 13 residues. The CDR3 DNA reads TGTGCCAGCAGCCAAGATCCCAGGGGCGGCTACACCTTC. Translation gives CASSQDPRGGYTF.

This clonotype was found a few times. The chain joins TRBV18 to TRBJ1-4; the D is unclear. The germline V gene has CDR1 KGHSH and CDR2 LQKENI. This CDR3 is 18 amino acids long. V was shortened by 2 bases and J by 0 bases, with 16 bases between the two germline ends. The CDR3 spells CASSPYPSAIATNEKLFF. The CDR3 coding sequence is TGTGCCAGCTCACCATACCCATCAGCCATCGCAACTAATGAAAAACTGTTTTTT.

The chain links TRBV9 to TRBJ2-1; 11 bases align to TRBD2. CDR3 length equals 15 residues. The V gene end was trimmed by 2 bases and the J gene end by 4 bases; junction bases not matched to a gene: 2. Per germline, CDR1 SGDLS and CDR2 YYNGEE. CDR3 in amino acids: CASSVSGGGYNEQFF. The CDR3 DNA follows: TGTGCCAGCAGCGTTAGCGGGGGGGGGTACAATGAGCAGTTCTTC.

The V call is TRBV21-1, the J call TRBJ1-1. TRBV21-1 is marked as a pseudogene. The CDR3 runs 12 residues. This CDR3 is CASSREGSEAFF. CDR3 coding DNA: TGTGCCAGCAGCAGAGAAGGGAGTGAAGCTTTCTTT.

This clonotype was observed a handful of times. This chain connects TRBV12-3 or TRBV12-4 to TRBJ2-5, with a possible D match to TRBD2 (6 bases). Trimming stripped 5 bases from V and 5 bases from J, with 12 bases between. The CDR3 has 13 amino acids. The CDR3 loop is CASSPGRRETQYF. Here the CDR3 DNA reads TGTGCCAGCAGTCCAGGGAGGAGGGAGACCCAGTACTTC.

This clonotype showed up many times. CDR3 bases: TGCAGCGTTGGAGCGGGACCGAACACCGGGGAGCTGTTTTTT. As protein: CSVGAGPNTGELFF. The chain is built from TRBV29-1 and TRBJ2-2; 7 bases agree with TRBD2. Losses at the gene ends were 4 bases for V and 0 bases for J; bases not matched to a gene: 2. The CDR3 runs 14 residues. CDR1 and CDR2 from the germline V gene are SQVTM and ANQGSEA.

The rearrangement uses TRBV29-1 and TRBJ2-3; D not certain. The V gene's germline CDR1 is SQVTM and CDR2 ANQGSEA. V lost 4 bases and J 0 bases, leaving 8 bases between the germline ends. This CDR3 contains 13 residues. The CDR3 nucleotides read TGCAGCGTTGGGGCAACAAGCACAGATACGCAGTATTTT. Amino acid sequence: CSVGATSTDTQYF.

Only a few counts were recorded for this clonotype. DNA for the CDR3: TGTGCCAGCAGGAAGGTAGATACGCAGTATTTT. Its translation: CASRKVDTQYF. V is TRBV9 and J is TRBJ2-3, with no clear D. This CDR3 spans 11 amino acids. Trimming stripped 5 bases from V and 5 bases from J, with 6 bases between. CDR1 SGDLS and CDR2 YYNGEE come from the germline V gene.

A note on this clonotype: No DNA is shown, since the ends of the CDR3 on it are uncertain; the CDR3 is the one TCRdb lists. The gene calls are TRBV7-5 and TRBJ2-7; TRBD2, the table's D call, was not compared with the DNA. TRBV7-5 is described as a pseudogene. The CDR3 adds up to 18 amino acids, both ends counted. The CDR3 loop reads CISVPEAHPKDLAGEQYF.

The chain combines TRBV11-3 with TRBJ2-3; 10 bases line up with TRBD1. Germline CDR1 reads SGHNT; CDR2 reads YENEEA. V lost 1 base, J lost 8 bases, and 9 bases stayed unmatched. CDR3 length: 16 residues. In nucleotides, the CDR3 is TGTGCCAGCAGCTTAGGCGCCGGGACAGGGGCCGGTACGCAGTATTTT. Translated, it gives CASSLGAGTGAGTQYF. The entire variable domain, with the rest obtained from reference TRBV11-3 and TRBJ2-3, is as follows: EAGVVQSPRYKIIEKKQPVAFWCNPISGHNTLYWYLQNLGQGPELLIRYENEEAVDDSQLPKDRFSAERLKGVDSTLKIQPAELGDSAVYLCASSLGAGTGAGTQYFGPGTRLTVL.

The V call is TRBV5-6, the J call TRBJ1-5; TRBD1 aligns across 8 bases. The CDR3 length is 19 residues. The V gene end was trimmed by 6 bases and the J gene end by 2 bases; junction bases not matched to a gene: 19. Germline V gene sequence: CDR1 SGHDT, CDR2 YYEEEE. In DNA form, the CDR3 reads TGTGCCAGCATCCGCCCCCCGGACAGGGTGAGGAGTGGCAATCAGCCCCAGCATTTT. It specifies CASIRPPDRVRSGNQPQHF. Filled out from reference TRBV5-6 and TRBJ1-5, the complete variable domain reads DAGVTQSPTHLIKTRGQQVTLRCSPKSGHDTVSWYQQALGQGPQFIFQYYEEEERQRGNFPDRFSGHQFPNYSSELNVNALLLGDSALYLCASIRPPDRVRSGNQPQHFGDGTRLSIL.

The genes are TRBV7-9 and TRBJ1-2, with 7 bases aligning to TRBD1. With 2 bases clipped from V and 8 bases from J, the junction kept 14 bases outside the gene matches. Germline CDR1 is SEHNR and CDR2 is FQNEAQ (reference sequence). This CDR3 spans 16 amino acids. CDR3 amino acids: CASSLHKTGMGRGYTF. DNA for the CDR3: TGTGCCAGCAGCTTACATAAGACAGGGATGGGCCGCGGCTACACCTTC.